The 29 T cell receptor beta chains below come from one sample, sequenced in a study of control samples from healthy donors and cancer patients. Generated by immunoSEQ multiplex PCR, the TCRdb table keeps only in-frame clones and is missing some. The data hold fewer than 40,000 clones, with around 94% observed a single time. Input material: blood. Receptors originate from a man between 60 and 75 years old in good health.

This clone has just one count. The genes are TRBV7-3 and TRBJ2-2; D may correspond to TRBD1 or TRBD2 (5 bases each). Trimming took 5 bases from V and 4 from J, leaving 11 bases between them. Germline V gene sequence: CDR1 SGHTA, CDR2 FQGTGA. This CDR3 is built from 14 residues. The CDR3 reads CASSAGTPTGELFF. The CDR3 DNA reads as TGTGCCAGCAGCGCCGGGACCCCCACCGGGGAGCTGTTTTTT.

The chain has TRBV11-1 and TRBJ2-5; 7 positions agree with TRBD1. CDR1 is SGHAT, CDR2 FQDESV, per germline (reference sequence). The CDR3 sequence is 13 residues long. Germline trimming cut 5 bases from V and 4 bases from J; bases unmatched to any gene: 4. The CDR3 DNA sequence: TGTGCCAGCAGCCTGGGACAGTCAGAGACCCAGTACTTC. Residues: CASSLGQSETQYF. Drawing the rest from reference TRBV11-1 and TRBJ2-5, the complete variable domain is EAEVAQSPRYKITEKSQAVAFWCDPISGHATLYWYRQILGQGPELLVQFQDESVVDDSQLPKDRFSAERLKGVDSTLKIQPAELGDSAMYLCASSLGQSETQYFGPGTRLLVL.

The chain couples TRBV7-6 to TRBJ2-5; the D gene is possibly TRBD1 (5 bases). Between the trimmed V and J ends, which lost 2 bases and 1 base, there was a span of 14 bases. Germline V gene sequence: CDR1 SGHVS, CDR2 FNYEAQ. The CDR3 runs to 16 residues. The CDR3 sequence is CASSLRQGGTQETQYF. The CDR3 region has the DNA TGTGCCAGCAGCTTACGGCAGGGTGGAACCCAAGAGACCCAGTACTTC.

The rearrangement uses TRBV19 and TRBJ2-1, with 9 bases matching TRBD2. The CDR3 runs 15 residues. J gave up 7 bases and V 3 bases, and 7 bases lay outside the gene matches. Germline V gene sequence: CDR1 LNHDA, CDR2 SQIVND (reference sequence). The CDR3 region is CASSMWLAGNNEQFF. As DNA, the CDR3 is TGTGCCAGTAGTATGTGGCTAGCGGGGAATAATGAGCAGTTCTTC.

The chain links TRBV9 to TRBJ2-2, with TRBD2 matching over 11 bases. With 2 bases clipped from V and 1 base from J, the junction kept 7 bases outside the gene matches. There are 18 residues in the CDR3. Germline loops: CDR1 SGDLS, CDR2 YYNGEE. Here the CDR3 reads CASSVSQTSGENTGELFF. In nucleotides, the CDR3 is TGTGCCAGCAGCGTTTCCCAGACTAGCGGGGAGAACACCGGGGAGCTGTTTTTT.

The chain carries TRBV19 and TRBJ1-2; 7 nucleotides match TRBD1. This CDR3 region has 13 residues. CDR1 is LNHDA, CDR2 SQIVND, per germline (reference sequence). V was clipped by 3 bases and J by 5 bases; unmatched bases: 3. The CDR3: CASSIRTGYGYTF. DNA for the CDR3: TGTGCCAGTAGTATCCGGACAGGTTATGGCTACACCTTC.

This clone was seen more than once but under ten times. In nucleotides, the CDR3 is TGTGCCATCAGTGGGATAGCACCGAGGAACACCGGGGAGCTGTTTTTT. Protein sequence: CAISGIAPRNTGELFF. The chain is built from TRBV10-3 and TRBJ2-2; the D is unclear. This CDR3 comprises 16 residues. Germline CDR1 is ENHRY and CDR2 is SYGVKD. Trimming stripped 4 bases from V and 1 base from J, with 13 bases between.

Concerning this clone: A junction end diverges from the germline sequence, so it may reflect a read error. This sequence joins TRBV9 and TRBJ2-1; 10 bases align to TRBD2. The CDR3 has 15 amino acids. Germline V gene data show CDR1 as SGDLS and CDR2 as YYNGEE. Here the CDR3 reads CASSGGPSSYNEQFF. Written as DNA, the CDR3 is TGTGCCAGTAGCGGGGGGCCTAGCTCCTACAATGAGCAGTTCTTC. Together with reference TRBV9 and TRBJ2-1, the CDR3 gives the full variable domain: DSGVTQTPKHLITATGQRVTLRCSPRSGDLSVYWYQQSLDQGLQFLIQYYNGEERAKGNILERFSAQQFPDLHSELNLSSLELGDSALYFCASSGGPSSYNEQFFGPGTRLTVL.

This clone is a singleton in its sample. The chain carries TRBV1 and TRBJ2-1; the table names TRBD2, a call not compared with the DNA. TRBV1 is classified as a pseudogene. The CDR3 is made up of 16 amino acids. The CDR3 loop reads CTSSQDREERENEQFF. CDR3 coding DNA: TGCACCAGCAGCCAAGATCGGGAGGAGCGGGAGAATGAGCAGTTCTTC.

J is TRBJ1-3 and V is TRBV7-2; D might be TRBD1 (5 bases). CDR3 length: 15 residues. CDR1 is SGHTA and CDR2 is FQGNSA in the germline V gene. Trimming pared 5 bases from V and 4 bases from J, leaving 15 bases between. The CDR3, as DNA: TGTGCCAGCAGCAATCAGCCTTCAGGGGGAAACACCATATATTTT. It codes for CASSNQPSGGNTIYF. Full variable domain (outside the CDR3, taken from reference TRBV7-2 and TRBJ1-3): GAGVSQSPSNKVTEKGKDVELRCDPISGHTALYWYRQSLGQGLEFLIYFQGNSAPDKSGLPSDRFSAERTGGSVSTLTIQRTQQEDSAVYLCASSNQPSGGNTIYFGEGSWLTVV.

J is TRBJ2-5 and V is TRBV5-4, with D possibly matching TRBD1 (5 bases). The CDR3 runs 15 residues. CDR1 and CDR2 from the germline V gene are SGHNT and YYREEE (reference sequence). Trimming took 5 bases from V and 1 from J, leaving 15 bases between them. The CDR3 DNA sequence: TGTGCCAGCAGAACGCAGGGCGGTACCCAAGAGACCCAGTACTTC. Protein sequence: CASRTQGGTQETQYF. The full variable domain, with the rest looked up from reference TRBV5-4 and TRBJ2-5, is ETGVTQSPTHLIKTRGQQVTLRCSSQSGHNTVSWYQQALGQGPQFIFQYYREEENGRGNFPPRFSGLQFPNYSSELNVNALELDDSALYLCASRTQGGTQETQYFGPGTRLLVL.

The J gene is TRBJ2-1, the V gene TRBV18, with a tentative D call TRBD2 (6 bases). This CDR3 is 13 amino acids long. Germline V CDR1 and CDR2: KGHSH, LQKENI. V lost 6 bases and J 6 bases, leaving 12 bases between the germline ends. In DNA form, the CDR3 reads TGTGCCAGCTCCCTCACTAGCCCCAATGAGCAGTTCTTC. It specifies CASSLTSPNEQFF.

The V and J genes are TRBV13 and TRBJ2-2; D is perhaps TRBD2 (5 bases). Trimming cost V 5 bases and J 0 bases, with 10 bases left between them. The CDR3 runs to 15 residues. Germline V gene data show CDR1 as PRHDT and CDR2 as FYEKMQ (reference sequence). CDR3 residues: CASSLVGANTGELFF. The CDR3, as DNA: TGTGCCAGCAGCCTCGTCGGGGCGAACACCGGGGAGCTGTTTTTT.

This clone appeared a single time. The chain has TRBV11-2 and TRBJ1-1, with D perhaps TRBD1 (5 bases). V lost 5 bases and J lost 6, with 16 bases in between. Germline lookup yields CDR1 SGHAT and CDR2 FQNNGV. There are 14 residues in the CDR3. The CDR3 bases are TGTGCCAGCAGCCAGAGGAGGGGAAACTCTGAAGCTTTCTTT. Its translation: CASSQRRGNSEAFF.

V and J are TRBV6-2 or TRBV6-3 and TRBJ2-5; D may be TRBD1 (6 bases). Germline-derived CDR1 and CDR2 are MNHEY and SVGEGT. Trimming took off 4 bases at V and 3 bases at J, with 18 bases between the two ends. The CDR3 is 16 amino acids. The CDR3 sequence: CASSFGEQDRKETQYF. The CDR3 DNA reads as TGTGCCAGCAGTTTCGGGGAGCAGGACAGAAAAGAGACCCAGTACTTC.

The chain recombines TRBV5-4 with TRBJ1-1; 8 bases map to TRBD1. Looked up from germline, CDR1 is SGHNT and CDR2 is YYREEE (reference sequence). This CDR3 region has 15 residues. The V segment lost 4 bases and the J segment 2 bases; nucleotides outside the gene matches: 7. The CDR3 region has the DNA TGTGCCAGCAGCCTTGGACAGGGCCGAAACACTGAAGCTTTCTTT. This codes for CASSLGQGRNTEAFF.

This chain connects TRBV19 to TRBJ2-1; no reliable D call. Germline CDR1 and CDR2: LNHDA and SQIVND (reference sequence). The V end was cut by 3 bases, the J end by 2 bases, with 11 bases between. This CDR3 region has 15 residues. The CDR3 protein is CASSILLVAYNEQFF. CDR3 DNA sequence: TGTGCCAGTAGTATCTTGCTAGTGGCCTACAATGAGCAGTTCTTC.

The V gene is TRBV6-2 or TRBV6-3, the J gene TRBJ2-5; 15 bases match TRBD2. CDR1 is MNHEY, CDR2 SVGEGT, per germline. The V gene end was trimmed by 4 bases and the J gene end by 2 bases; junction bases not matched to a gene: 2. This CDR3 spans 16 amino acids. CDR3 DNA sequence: TGTGCCAGCAGTTCAGGACTAGCGGGGGGGCAAGAGACCCAGTACTTC. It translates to CASSSGLAGGQETQYF.

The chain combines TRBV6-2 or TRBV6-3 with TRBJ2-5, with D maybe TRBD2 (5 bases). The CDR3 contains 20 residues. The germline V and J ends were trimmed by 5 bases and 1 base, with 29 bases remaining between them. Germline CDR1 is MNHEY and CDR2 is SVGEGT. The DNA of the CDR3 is TGTGCCAGCAGTCCCCTAACGGGGATCAACGGGATGGTCGGCCAAGAGACCCAGTACTTC. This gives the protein CASSPLTGINGMVGQETQYF.

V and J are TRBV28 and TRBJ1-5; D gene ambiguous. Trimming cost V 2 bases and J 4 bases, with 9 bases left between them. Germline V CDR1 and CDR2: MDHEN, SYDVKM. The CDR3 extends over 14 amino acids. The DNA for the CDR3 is TGTGCCAGCAGTTTAGGGCAGCAGAATCAGCCCCAGCATTTT. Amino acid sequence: CASSLGQQNQPQHF.

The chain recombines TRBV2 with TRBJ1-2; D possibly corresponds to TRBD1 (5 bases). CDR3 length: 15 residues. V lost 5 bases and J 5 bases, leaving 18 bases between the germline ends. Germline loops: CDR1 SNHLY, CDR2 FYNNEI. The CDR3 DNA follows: TGTGCCAGCAGTCCCGGTTTTGGGGCAGCGTATGGCTACACCTTC. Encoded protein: CASSPGFGAAYGYTF.

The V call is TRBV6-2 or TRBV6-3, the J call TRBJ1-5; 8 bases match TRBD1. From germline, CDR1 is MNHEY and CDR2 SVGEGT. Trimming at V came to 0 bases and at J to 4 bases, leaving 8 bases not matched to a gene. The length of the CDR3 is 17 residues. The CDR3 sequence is CASSYSYGQGMNQPQHF. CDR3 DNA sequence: TGTGCCAGCAGTTACTCCTATGGACAGGGAATGAATCAGCCCCAGCATTTT.

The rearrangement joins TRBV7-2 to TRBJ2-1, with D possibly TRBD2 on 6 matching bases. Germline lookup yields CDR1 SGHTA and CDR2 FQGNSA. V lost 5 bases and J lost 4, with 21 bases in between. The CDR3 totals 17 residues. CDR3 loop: CASSPLPISGMYNEQFF. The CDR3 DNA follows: TGTGCCAGCAGCCCTCTTCCCATTAGCGGAATGTACAATGAGCAGTTCTTC. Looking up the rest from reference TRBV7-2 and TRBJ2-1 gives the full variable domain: GAGVSQSPSNKVTEKGKDVELRCDPISGHTALYWYRQSLGQGLEFLIYFQGNSAPDKSGLPSDRFSAERTGGSVSTLTIQRTQQEDSAVYLCASSPLPISGMYNEQFFGPGTRLTVL.

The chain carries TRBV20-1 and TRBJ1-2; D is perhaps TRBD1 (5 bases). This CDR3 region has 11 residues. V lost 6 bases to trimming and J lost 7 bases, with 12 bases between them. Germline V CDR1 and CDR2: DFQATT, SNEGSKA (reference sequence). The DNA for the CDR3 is TGCAGTGCCATAATAGGGGCTGGCTACACCTTC. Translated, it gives CSAIIGAGYTF.

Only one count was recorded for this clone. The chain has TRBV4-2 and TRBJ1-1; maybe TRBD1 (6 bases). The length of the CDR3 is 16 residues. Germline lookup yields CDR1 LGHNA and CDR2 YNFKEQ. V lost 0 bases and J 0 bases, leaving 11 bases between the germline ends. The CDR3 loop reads CASSQDLGGLNTEAFF. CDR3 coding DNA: TGTGCCAGCAGCCAAGATCTTGGGGGCCTGAACACTGAAGCTTTCTTT.

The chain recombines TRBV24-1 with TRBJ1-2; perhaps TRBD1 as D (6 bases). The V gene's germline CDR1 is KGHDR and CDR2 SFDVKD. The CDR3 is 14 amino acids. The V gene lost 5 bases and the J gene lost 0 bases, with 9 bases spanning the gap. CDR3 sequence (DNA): TGTGCCACCAGTGTTACAGGGACTAACTATGGCTACACCTTC. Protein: CATSVTGTNYGYTF.

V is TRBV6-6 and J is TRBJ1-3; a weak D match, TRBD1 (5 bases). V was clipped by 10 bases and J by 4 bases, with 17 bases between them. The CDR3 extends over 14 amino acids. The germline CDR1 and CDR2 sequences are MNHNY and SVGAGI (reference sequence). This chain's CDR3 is CATNRDATGNTIYF. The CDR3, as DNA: TGTGCCACTAACCGGGACGCGACGGGAAACACCATATATTTT.

CDR3 nucleotide sequence: TGTGCCAGCAGCGTCGCCGGGCAGAACACTGAAGCTTTCTTT. This codes for CASSVAGQNTEAFF. The V call is TRBV9, the J call TRBJ1-1; the D is unclear. The CDR3 loop spans 14 amino acids. Trimming cost V 2 bases and J 1 base, with 9 bases left between them. Germline V gene sequence: CDR1 SGDLS, CDR2 YYNGEE.

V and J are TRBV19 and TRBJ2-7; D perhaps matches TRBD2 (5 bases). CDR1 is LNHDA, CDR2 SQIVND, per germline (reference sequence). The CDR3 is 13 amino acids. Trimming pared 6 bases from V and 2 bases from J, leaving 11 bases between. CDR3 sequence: CASRVTGTYEQYF. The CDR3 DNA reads TGTGCCAGTAGAGTTACGGGGACCTACGAGCAGTACTTC.